The entry below describes one TCR beta chain. Its target antigen remains unknown. No much larger clonotype is one base removed from it; base qualities were not supplied. The data belong to a study of T cells in Graves' hyperthyroidism and ophthalmopathy (dated by TCRdb to 2018 to 2020). Regarding the complete study: Peripheral blood samples were taken at the time of initial diagnosis, prior to any treatment. A discovery cohort of about a hundred patients, roughly 43 with Graves' ophthalmopathy and about 58 with stable Graves' hyperthyroidism, was used to find distinguishing TCR V-J signatures. Prospective prediction of ophthalmopathy was tested in an independent validation cohort consisting of some 19 hyperthyroidism patients and 15 or so patients who later progressed to ophthalmopathy. For training and testing, the 100 or so patients in the discovery cohort were randomly divided in a 7:3 ratio. The study also compared thyroid tissue and blood T-cell repertoires from 6 or 7 Graves' hyperthyroidism patients. Once sampling was done, hyperthyroidism patients were given methimazole at a starting dose of 30 mg daily, whereas ophthalmopathy patients were given high-dose intravenous methylprednisolone. The paper describes TCR Vbeta CDR3 sequencing of 140 or so peripheral blood samples, made up of 43 ophthalmopathy patients, approximately 73 hyperthyroidism patients and 17 progressor patients. What the authors observed across the whole study: In validation, the model predicted progression to ophthalmopathy with approximately 71% sensitivity and roughly 75% specificity, a median of 6.5 months before onset. Most expanded thyroid clonotypes (frequency above 0.001) were also detected in blood, a finding suggesting that blood repertoires may reflect thyroid immune responses. Ophthalmopathy was separated from stable hyperthyroidism by a 13 V-J signature model, with about 86% sensitivity and about 81% specificity obtained in cross-validation and 80%/75% obtained in testing. No statistical method was used to fix the sample size in advance, and group allocation was not hidden from the investigators.

A patient counted as having stable Graves' hyperthyroidism if no progression to ophthalmopathy occurred over 18 months of follow-up. The hyperthyroidism patients were between 18 and 65 years old and newly diagnosed, with a disease duration of less than 2 months. Any patient with an uncontrolled infection, another autoimmune disease, pregnancy or lactation was excluded. Diagnoses relied on clinical symptoms, serum thyroxine and TRAb, thyroid ultrasound and orbital computed tomography. Ficoll-Paque density gradient centrifugation was used to isolate PBMCs from about 10 ml of fresh peripheral blood. Trizol reagent was used to extract total RNA, and RNA quality was then checked on an Agilent 2100 Bioanalyzer. V and J are truncated by 5 bases and 2 bases respectively, leaving an intervening sequence of 10 bases. Measured from the cysteine to the phenylalanine, the CDR3 is 14 residues long. Only the CDR3 portion is preserved as DNA: 42 bases, with reading frame beginning at the first base. Based on the germline V gene (reference sequence), the CDR1 and CDR2 sequences are SEHNR and FQNEAQ.

The TCR beta CDR3 regions were amplified from the RNA transcripts. A first-round RT-PCR of the TCR CDR3 used the HTBI primer set with the Qiagen OneStep RT-PCR kit. Libraries were constructed in a second round of multiplex PCR, after which size selection and purification were carried out. The libraries were sequenced on an Illumina HiSeq2000 using paired-end 100 bp reads. The authors' pipeline ran thus. SOAPnuke was used to process the raw data, removing reads that contained adapters or uncalled bases, had a mean Phred below 15, or lacked an exact match to the constant primer or identifier. COPE v1.2.5 was used to merge high-quality paired reads, and clonotypes were defined as unique nucleotide sequences. MiTCR v1.1 was used to align the clonotypes against IMGT TRBV, TRBD and TRBJ reference segments. The analysis was restricted to V-J combinations with a frequency above 0.0001, which together covered 99.2% of the repertoires. The TCS score was defined as F50 (clonal expansion) divided by E x V (chaos), with BLOSUM62-based TCRdist calculated between CDR3 peptides within each V-J. Welch's t-statistics and random forest reduced roughly 530 V-J features to about 13, which were used in a naive Bayes classifier (R e1071). In TCRdb, the public reads were trimmed at Q25 with fastp and aligned with MiXCR, with productive beta chains retained. Each CDR3 protein gets just one entry, which takes the most common genes and DNA from the rows behind it. The V and J calls follow TCRdb's processing rather than the paper's. The sample data list about 360,000 distinct CDR3 sequences, and 13% of these were observed just once. The ten largest clones take up about 9.1% of the sample.

Sequencing was performed on blood. This clonotype was sampled from a woman between 18 and 29 years old with Graves' hyperthyroidism. The rearranged segments are TRBV7-9 and TRBJ1-3; TRBD1 could be the D gene, as 5 bases match. The CDR3: CASSQKGAGNTIYF. In nucleotides, the sequence is TGTGCCAGCAGCCAAAAAGGGGCTGGAAACACCATATATTTT.